This TCR beta chain comes out of a study of OX40 agonist ivuxolimab in advanced cancers. Study summary: At 0.01 to 10 mg/kg, ivuxolimab was administered intravenously to patients every 2 weeks. Dose-escalation patients suffered from hepatocellular carcinoma, melanoma, renal cell or head and neck cancer.

Germline CDR1 reads SSHAT; CDR2 reads FNYEAQ (reference sequence). The J segment lost 4 bases and the V segment lost 8 bases, leaving 7 bases of the junction unmatched. The CDR3 extends over 13 amino acids. Profiled with immunoSEQ multiplex PCR; TCRdb holds only in-frame clones, not every one. The sample consists of nearly 50,000 clones, more than 75% of them appearing once. Study-wide points: The study observed clonal expansion of CD4+ and CD8+ blood T cells by week 6 at 0.1 to 3.0 mg/kg. There were, on average, more expanded clones in CD8+ T cells than in CD4+.

This clone showed up just once. Its specificity is not known. The clonotype comes from an adult with an advanced solid tumor such as melanoma, head and neck, liver or kidney cancer. Sequences were derived from CD4+ or CD8+ T cells sorted from blood, sampled in a trial of the OX40 agonist ivuxolimab. V is TRBV7-7 and J is TRBJ2-5; 7 nucleotides align to TRBD1. CDR3 sequence (DNA): TGTGCCAGCGGAAGACAGGGTCCAGAGACCCAGTACTTC. Residues: CASGRQGPETQYF.